This T cell receptor beta chain is from a study of tumor-infiltrating lymphocytes in primary liver carcinoma. Study-level information: Samples produced roughly 3.65 to 7.5 million productive TCRbeta reads, comparable across tissue types. Study-wide points: Tumor top-250-clone fraction significantly exceeded that of blood (p = 0.039).

From 500 ng of total RNA, TCR beta-specific cDNA was reverse-transcribed using a constant-region primer. Construction of TCR beta libraries relied on three successive nested multiplex PCR rounds employing slightly modified ARM-PCR. The opening two PCR rounds, around 11 cycles each, paired TRBV1-TRBV30 forward primers with a C-beta reverse primer. TCRdb fed the multiplex PCR reads into MiXCR, producing one record per CDR3 protein. In the table there are 100,000 or so distinct CDR3 sequences, 69% of which are singletons. Each 20-30 mg portion of unsorted bulk tissue served as the source for co-extraction of RNA and DNA. For this clonotype: Its antigen remains unidentified.

V trimming: 6 bases; J trimming: 4 bases; junction bases outside the gene matches: 14. The germline V gene has CDR1 SGHAT and CDR2 FQNNGV. The CDR3 spans 17 residues. This TCR derives from an older woman with primary liver carcinoma and hepatitis B virus infection. The chain recombines TRBV11-2 with TRBJ2-7; 11 bases match TRBD1. Sequencing was performed on liver tumor tissue from sampling region 5. Specified subset: tumor region T5, tumor centre. CDR3 loop: CASRFQPGQGVRYEQYF. The CDR3 region has the DNA TGTGCCAGCAGGTTCCAACCGGGACAGGGGGTGCGATACGAGCAGTACTTC. Complete variable domain (other parts from reference TRBV11-2 and TRBJ2-7): EAGVAQSPRYKIIEKRQSVAFWCNPISGHATLYWYQQILGQGPKLLIQFQNNGVVDDSQLPKDRFSAERLKGVDSTLKIQPAKLEDSAVYLCASRFQPGQGVRYEQYFGPGTRLTVT.